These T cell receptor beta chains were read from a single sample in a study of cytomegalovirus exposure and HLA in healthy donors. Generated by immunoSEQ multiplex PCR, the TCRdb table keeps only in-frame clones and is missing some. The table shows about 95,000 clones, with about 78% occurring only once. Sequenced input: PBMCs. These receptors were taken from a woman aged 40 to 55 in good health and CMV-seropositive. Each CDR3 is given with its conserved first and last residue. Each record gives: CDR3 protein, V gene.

CDR3aa: CASSEDQGGEKLFF; v_gene: TRBV2
CDR3aa: CASSLYLAGEGETQYF; v_gene: TRBV7-9
CDR3aa: CASSVSPDNEQYF; v_gene: TRBV9
CDR3aa: CAISESWGRGGYTF; v_gene: TRBV10-3
CDR3aa: CASSKEQGRGGYTF; v_gene: TRBV2
CDR3aa: CASSPTGLPVNTEAFF; v_gene: TRBV11-2
CDR3aa: CASRGTYEQYF; v_gene: TRBV6-5
CDR3aa: CSVALAGGFSYNEQFF; v_gene: TRBV29-1
CDR3aa: CASNLPPNGFETQYF; v_gene: TRBV5-5
CDR3aa: CASSLLGLAGDYEQYF; v_gene: TRBV28
CDR3aa: CASSPGQSYEQYF; v_gene: TRBV5-1
CDR3aa: CASSLQGNTDTQYF; v_gene: TRBV6-5
CDR3aa: CASSSGTHNEQFF; v_gene: TRBV5-6
CDR3aa: CASSVIAGGGVWWEQYF; v_gene: TRBV6-1
CDR3aa: CASSQLDSGGYTF; v_gene: TRBV14
CDR3aa: CASSPPGSYKNIQYF; v_gene: TRBV12-1
CDR3aa: CASTLTPGGLEQYF; v_gene: TRBV4-1
CDR3aa: CASSYSSGELSGYTF; v_gene: TRBV6-6
CDR3aa: CSVELGRRAYGYTF; v_gene: TRBV29-1
CDR3aa: CASSQPEGLGNEQFF; v_gene: TRBV18
CDR3aa: CASSLPSGMSGEQYF; v_gene: TRBV7-2
CDR3aa: CASSEEGGAGTDTQYF; v_gene: TRBV2
CDR3aa: CASSLPQGAEAQYF; v_gene: TRBV7-2
CDR3aa: CASSIAGQPQHF; v_gene: TRBV19
CDR3aa: CASSSPDRAPNQPQHF; v_gene: TRBV28
CDR3aa: CASSFSGGRSYEQYF; v_gene: TRBV13
CDR3aa: CASSLSGHAYEQYF; v_gene: TRBV7-6
CDR3aa: CASSSNTGTSYNEQFF; v_gene: TRBV18
CDR3aa: CASSLEAGFNTEAFF; v_gene: TRBV5-1
CDR3aa: CASGLTGYTQYF; v_gene: TRBV12-5
CDR3aa: CASSVRTGRSSAGNTIYF; v_gene: TRBV6-1
CDR3aa: CSGLAGATDTQYF; v_gene: TRBV29-1
CDR3aa: CASSREGSRTDTQYF; v_gene: TRBV7-6
CDR3aa: CASSPSRGAEAFF; v_gene: TRBV7-9
CDR3aa: CASKYGLAGSYEQYF; v_gene: TRBV2